This T cell receptor beta chain was documented in a study of a mutant IDH1 vaccine in newly diagnosed glioma (dated by TCRdb to the early 2020s). Context from the whole study: Vaccination began 4-6 weeks after radiotherapy alone, or alongside temozolomide cycles in the chemotherapy-containing groups. Of the roughly 32 patients who were treated, about 62% were male and approximately 38% were female, and the mean age was roughly 40 years. Before enrollment, patients had received standard therapy of radiotherapy alone, temozolomide alone, or radiochemotherapy with temozolomide; most received the combination. Visit V12 was the week-35 safety follow-up and visit V13 was the week-47 end of study. Six visits were used for peripheral blood collection: V03 (baseline), V05, V07, V10, V12 and V13. Longitudinal TCRB deep sequencing was done for 20 to 25 treated patients, wherever samples were available for exploratory analyses.

A remark on this clone: What antigen it recognizes has not been identified. Per-nucleotide qualities are absent, and no much larger clonotype sits a single base away.

The library was obtained by the immunoSEQ multiplex PCR assay. The hsTCRB Kit was used according to the manufacturer's protocol to amplify rearranged TCR beta chain sequences. An Illumina MiSeq was used to sequence the TCRB libraries. Per the source publication's procedure: Demultiplexing, trimming and gene mapping were performed with the kit vendor's proprietary platform. TCRdb took over this immuneACCESS table, retaining in-frame rearrangements with V and J assigned. Such tables are incomplete; in checked studies, under half of the missing clones stem from an unresolved V gene, and the remainder is unexplained. The DNA was the basis for D and trimming; V, J and clone size are from that table. Here the sample has about 30,000 clones; about 80% occur a single time. The top ten clonotypes cover roughly 12% of the sample. In light of the paper, this sample's time point label describes: week 35, safety follow-up. Each vaccine dose, consisting of 300 ug of a 20-mer mutant IDH1 peptide in Montanide, was administered subcutaneously with topical imiquimod. Patients received eight vaccinations in weeks 1, 3, 5, 7, 11, 15, 19 and 23, corresponding to visits V03 through V10. Donors had newly diagnosed WHO grade 3 or 4 IDH1-mutant astrocytomas with loss of nuclear ATRX. The samples were drawn from NOA16, a multicentre, single-arm, open-label phase I trial in Germany that tested a mutant IDH1 peptide vaccine in humans for the first time. Genomic DNA for TCRB sequencing was extracted from EDTA blood using the DNeasy Blood and Tissue Kit.

Points the paper makes about the study in general: The authors stated that sample limitations prevented analyses of patient blood samples from being reproduced. PBMC samples for TCRB deep sequencing were selected based on availability. Vaccine-induced immune responses across multiple MHC alleles were detected in over 80% of patients. Pseudoprogression appeared unrelated to alterations in the top peripheral T cell clonotypes detected by TCRB sequencing.

The junction shows trimming of 0 bases on V and 7 bases on J, and the gene matches do not reach 1 base of it. CDR1 and CDR2, per the germline V gene, are MGHRA and YSYEKL. The CDR3, from cysteine to phenylalanine, totals 13 residues. Just CDR3 DNA is preserved here, 39 bases in frame from base 1. The sample here was PBMCs, taken from a glioma patient whose treatment included an IDH1 peptide vaccine. This TCR came from a woman aged 35 to 49 with glioma. The sequence links TRBV4-1 to TRBJ2-5; the junction holds 8 bases that match TRBD2. CDR3 region: CASSQDRGGTQYF. The nucleotides read TGCGCCAGCAGCCAAGATCGGGGGGGGACCCAGTACTTC.